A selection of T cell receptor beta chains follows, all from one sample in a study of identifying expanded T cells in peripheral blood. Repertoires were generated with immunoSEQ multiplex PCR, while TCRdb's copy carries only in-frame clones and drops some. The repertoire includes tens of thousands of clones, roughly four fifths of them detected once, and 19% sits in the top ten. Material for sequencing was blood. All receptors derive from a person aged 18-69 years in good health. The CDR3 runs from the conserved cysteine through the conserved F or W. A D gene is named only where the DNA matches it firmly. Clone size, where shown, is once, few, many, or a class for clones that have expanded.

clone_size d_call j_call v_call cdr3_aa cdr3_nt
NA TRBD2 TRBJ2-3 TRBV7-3 CASSSAGVSTDTQYF TGTGCCAGCAGCTCAGCGGGGGTCAGCACAGATACGCAGTATTTT
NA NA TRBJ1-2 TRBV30 CAWSRRQLSNYGYTF TGTGCCTGGAGCCGTCGACAGCTATCTAACTATGGCTACACCTTC
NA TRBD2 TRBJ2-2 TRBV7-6 CASSPTGLAGTGELFF TGTGCCAGCAGCCCCACGGGACTAGCGGGCACCGGGGAGCTGTTTTTT
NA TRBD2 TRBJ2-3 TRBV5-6 CASSLAGLAGNGADTQYF TGTGCCAGCAGCTTGGCCGGGCTAGCGGGAAACGGGGCAGATACGCAGTATTTT
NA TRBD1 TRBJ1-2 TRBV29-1 CSVNRGHGYTF TGCAGCGTTAACAGGGGGCACGGCTACACCTTC
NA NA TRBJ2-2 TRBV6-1 CASSESGAWTGELFF TGTGCCAGCAGTGAGAGTGGAGCTTGGACCGGGGAGCTGTTTTTT
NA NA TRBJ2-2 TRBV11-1 CASSLRGTTGELFF TGTGCCAGCAGCTTAAGGGGGACCACCGGGGAGCTGTTTTTT
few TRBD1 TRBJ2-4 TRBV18 CASSPGTGRNIQYF TGTGCCAGCTCACCGGGGACAGGGCGGAACATTCAGTACTTC
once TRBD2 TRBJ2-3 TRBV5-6 CASSLARGDTQYF TGTGCCAGCAGCTTGGCGCGGGGGGATACGCAGTATTTT
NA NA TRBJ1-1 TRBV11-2 CASSLVGWGMNTEAFF TGTGCCAGCAGCTTAGTGGGGTGGGGAATGAACACTGAAGCTTTCTTT
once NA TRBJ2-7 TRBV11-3 CASSSWTNEQYF TGTGCCAGCAGCTCCTGGACTAACGAGCAGTACTTC
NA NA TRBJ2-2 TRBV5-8 CASSLRNDPNTGELFF TGTGCCAGCAGCTTGCGAAACGACCCGAACACCGGGGAGCTGTTTTTT
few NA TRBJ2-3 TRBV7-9 CASSLGRGADTQYF TGTGCCAGCAGCTTAGGGAGAGGGGCCGATACGCAGTATTTT
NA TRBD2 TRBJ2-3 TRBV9 CASSVGSGGRDTQYF TGTGCCAGCAGCGTAGGTAGCGGGGGGCGAGATACGCAGTATTTT
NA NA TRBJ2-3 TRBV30 CAWSPRGIRTQYF TGTGCCTGGAGTCCCCGAGGGATTCGTACGCAGTATTTT
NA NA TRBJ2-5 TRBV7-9 CASSLLGRETQYF TGTGCCAGCAGCTTACTAGGGAGAGAGACCCAGTACTTC
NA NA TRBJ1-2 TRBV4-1 CASSQADSNYGYTF TGCGCCAGCAGCCAAGCAGACAGTAACTATGGCTACACCTTC
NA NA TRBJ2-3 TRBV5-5 CASSLVRQGGGDTQYF TGTGCCAGCAGCTTGGTCCGGCAGGGAGGTGGAGATACGCAGTATTTT
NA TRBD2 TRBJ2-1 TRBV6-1 CASSEVKKWSGGGVNEQFF TGTGCCAGCAGTGAAGTTAAGAAGTGGAGCGGGGGGGGAGTAAATGAGCAGTTCTTC
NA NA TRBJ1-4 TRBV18 CASSPGVNEKLFF TGTGCCAGCTCCCCGGGAGTTAATGAAAAACTGTTTTTT
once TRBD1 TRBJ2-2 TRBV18 CASSPIDRGPRTNTGELFF TGTGCCAGCTCACCGATCGACAGGGGCCCAAGAACGAACACCGGGGAGCTGTTTTTT
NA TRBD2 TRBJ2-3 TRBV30 CAWSSWTSGRIDTQYF TGTGCCTGGAGTTCTTGGACTAGCGGGAGGATTGATACGCAGTATTTT
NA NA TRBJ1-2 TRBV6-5 CASSYVGGGYTF TGTGCCAGCAGTTACGTGGGGGGTGGCTACACCTTC